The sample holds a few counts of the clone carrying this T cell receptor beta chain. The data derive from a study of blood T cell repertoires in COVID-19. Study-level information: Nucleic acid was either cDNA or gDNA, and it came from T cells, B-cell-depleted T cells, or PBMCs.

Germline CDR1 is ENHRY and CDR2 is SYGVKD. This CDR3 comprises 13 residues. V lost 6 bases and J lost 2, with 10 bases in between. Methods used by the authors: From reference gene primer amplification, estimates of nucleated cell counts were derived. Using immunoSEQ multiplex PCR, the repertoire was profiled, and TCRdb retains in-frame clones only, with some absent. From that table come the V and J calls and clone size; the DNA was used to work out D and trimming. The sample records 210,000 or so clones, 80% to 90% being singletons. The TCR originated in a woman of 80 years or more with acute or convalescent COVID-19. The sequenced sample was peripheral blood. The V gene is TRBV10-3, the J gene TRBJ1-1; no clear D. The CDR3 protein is CAIRPGINTEAFF. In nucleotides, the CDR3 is TGTGCCATCAGGCCGGGAATTAACACTGAAGCTTTCTTT.